Each of the 6 T cell receptor beta chains below was sequenced from the same sample in a study of T-cell reconstitution after alpha-beta-depleted transplantation in children. A TCRbeta library incorporating unique molecular identifiers was prepared. TCRdb re-called the PCR reads with MiXCR, one entry per CDR3 protein. The sample records around 100,000 distinct CDR3 sequences, about a tenth being singletons. The source material was PBMCs, sampled before TCRalphabeta/CD19-depleted stem cell transplant. These receptors all stem from a boy aged 2 to 10 with acute lymphoblastic leukemia, due to receive a stem cell transplant.

This clonotype has ten or more counts. The V gene is TRBV5-5, the J gene TRBJ1-1; D call uncertain. Trimming shortened V by 3 bases and J by 2 bases, and 20 bases separated the two germline ends. CDR1 is SGHKS, CDR2 YYEKEE, per germline (reference sequence). The CDR3 has 17 residues. CDR3: CASSSTTYPSGNTEAFF. The CDR3 region has the DNA TGTGCCAGCAGCTCAACCACCTACCCAAGTGGTAACACTGAAGCTTTCTTT. Full variable domain (missing parts from reference TRBV5-5 and TRBJ1-1): DAGVTQSPTHLIKTRGQQVTLRCSPISGHKSVSWYQQVLGQGPQFIFQYYEKEERGRGNFPDRFSARQFPNYSSELNVNALLLGDSALYLCASSSTTYPSGNTEAFFGQGTRLTVV.

The chain couples TRBV7-2 to TRBJ2-1, with D perhaps matching TRBD2 (6 bases). The CDR3 spans 16 residues. V lost 2 bases to trimming and J lost 2 bases, with 13 bases between them. Germline CDR1 SGHTA, CDR2 FQGNSA. The CDR3 DNA is TGTGCCAGCAGCTTATCCTCGGGGGTAGCCTACAATGAGCAGTTCTTC. Translation gives CASSLSSGVAYNEQFF.

The chain recombines TRBV14 with TRBJ2-1; D is possibly TRBD2 (5 bases). CDR1 is SGHDN and CDR2 is FVKESK in the germline V gene. With 1 base removed from V and 5 bases from J, the gap between germline ends came to 9 bases. The CDR3 contains 14 residues. The CDR3 reads CASSQGRRDNEQFF. The CDR3, as DNA: TGTGCCAGCAGCCAAGGGAGGCGAGACAATGAGCAGTTCTTC.

The chain links TRBV12-3 or TRBV12-4 to TRBJ2-2; perhaps TRBD2 as D (6 bases). CDR3 length equals 12 residues. The ends were cut back, 10 bases at V and 5 bases at J, with 11 bases in the middle. In DNA form, the CDR3 reads TGTGCCACACCCCGGGAGACCGGGGAGCTGTTTTTT. This encodes CATPRETGELFF.

This clonotype was recorded once. Possible read error: a much larger clone is one base away. The rearrangement joins TRBV5-1 to TRBJ2-1, with 7 bases lining up with TRBD1. The CDR3 covers 15 residues. CDR1 and CDR2 (germline): SGHRS, YFSETQ. The CDR3 sequence is CASSGHGTAYDEQFF. CDR3 DNA: TGCGCCAGCAGCGGCCATGGGACAGCCTACGATGAGCAGTTCTTC.

This clonotype has just a few counts. The chain employs TRBV7-6 and TRBJ2-1, with 9 bases lining up with TRBD2. V was clipped by 2 bases and J by 5 bases; unmatched bases: 4. There are 15 residues in the CDR3. Germline assignment: CDR1 SGHVS and CDR2 FNYEAQ. As DNA, the CDR3 is TGTGCCAGCAGCTTACGGCGGGGGGGCGACAATGAGCAGTTCTTC. Residues: CASSLRRGGDNEQFF.